Presented here are 23 T cell receptor beta chains from one specimen sequenced in a study of cytomegalovirus exposure and HLA in healthy donors. The study ran its PCR with 60 Vbeta and 13 Jbeta primers. Data came from immunoSEQ multiplex PCR; TCRdb stores just in-frame clones and leaves some out. The sample consists of 90,000 to 120,000 clones, around 69% of them appearing once. Material: PBMCs. The receptors shown here come from a man aged 18 to 30 in good health and CMV-seronegative.

The V gene is TRBV7-3, the J gene TRBJ2-1, with D perhaps matching TRBD1 (6 bases). Germline CDR1 and CDR2: SGHTA and FQGTGA. Trimming shortened V by 0 bases and J by 1 base, and 7 bases separated the two germline ends. This CDR3 is built from 15 residues. This chain's CDR3 is CASSLTRGSYNEQFF. The DNA of the CDR3 is TGTGCCAGCAGCTTAACCAGGGGATCCTACAATGAGCAGTTCTTC.

The V and J genes are TRBV5-1 and TRBJ2-5, with D maybe TRBD1 (6 bases). Germline CDR1 is SGHRS and CDR2 is YFSETQ. V lost 0 bases, J lost 0 bases, and 15 bases lay in between. CDR3 length equals 17 residues. The CDR3 region is CASSLAPGAPYQETQYF. The CDR3 DNA sequence: TGCGCCAGCAGCTTGGCCCCAGGGGCACCATACCAAGAGACCCAGTACTTC.

This chain joins TRBV7-2 and TRBJ2-7, with TRBD1 matching 7 bases. The CDR3 has 14 amino acids. Germline lookup yields CDR1 SGHTA and CDR2 FQGNSA. Losses at the gene ends were 6 bases for V and 1 base for J; bases not matched to a gene: 6. CDR3 coding DNA: TGTGCCAGCAGTGACAGGGTCGGGTCCTACGAGCAGTACTTC. Amino acid sequence: CASSDRVGSYEQYF. The complete variable domain, with remaining parts taken from reference TRBV7-2 and TRBJ2-7, reads GAGVSQSPSNKVTEKGKDVELRCDPISGHTALYWYRQSLGQGLEFLIYFQGNSAPDKSGLPSDRFSAERTGGSVSTLTIQRTQQEDSAVYLCASSDRVGSYEQYFGPGTRLTVT.

V usage is TRBV6-1 and J usage is TRBJ1-5; tentative D call: TRBD1 (6 bases). V was shortened by 6 bases and J by 4 bases, with 13 bases between the two germline ends. Germline CDR1 is MNHNS and CDR2 is SASEGT. The CDR3 has 14 residues. The CDR3 loop is CASSDGTLNQPQHF. The CDR3 bases are TGTGCCAGCAGCGACGGGACACTAAATCAGCCCCAGCATTTT.

V is TRBV5-1 and J is TRBJ2-1; 7 nucleotides agree with TRBD2. Germline CDR1 and CDR2: SGHRS and YFSETQ. V shed 4 bases, J shed 2 bases, and the junction held 9 bases outside the gene matches. CDR3 length: 16 residues. CDR3 nucleotides: TGCGCCAGCAGCCCCCTACTGAGCGGGGCCTACAATGAGCAGTTCTTC. Its protein is CASSPLLSGAYNEQFF.

The sample holds a few counts of this clone. J is TRBJ1-5 and V is TRBV18, with a tentative D call TRBD1 (6 bases). The germline V gene encodes CDR1 KGHSH and CDR2 LQKENI. The CDR3 sequence is 15 residues long. The V and J ends lost 5 bases and 1 base respectively, with 12 bases between them. CDR3: CASSSGQSSNQPQHF. CDR3 in DNA: TGTGCCAGCTCATCCGGACAGTCCAGCAATCAGCCCCAGCATTTT.

This chain connects TRBV6-4 to TRBJ1-2; TRBD1 matches 7 bases. Trimming took 10 bases from V and 5 from J; bases not matched to a gene: 10. Germline V gene lookup returns CDR1 MRHNA and CDR2 SNTAGT. The CDR3 is made up of 13 amino acids. The CDR3 bases are TGTGCCACGGCGACAGGGAGGCCTTATGGCTACACCTTC. As protein: CATATGRPYGYTF.

The V gene is TRBV11-2, the J gene TRBJ2-7, with a possible D match to TRBD2 (6 bases). The CDR3 contains 12 residues. Germline CDR1 SGHAT, CDR2 FQNNGV. V dropped 8 bases and J dropped 4 bases, with 12 bases sitting between them. CDR3 in amino acids: CASYLGGYEQYF. In DNA form, the CDR3 reads TGTGCCAGCTACTTGGGGGGATACGAGCAGTACTTC.

The sample holds one count of this clone. The chain uses TRBV4-2 and TRBJ1-1; maybe TRBD1 (5 bases). The CDR3 covers 15 residues. V lost 1 base to trimming and J lost 6 bases, with 15 bases between them. Germline loops: CDR1 LGHNA, CDR2 YNFKEQ. The CDR3 nucleotides read TGTGCCAGCAGCCAAGGTACAGGCGGAGATGCTGAAGCTTTCTTT. Its translation is CASSQGTGGDAEAFF.

As to this clone: Germline and junction disagree at one end, which may indicate a read error. V is TRBV2 and J is TRBJ1-2; tentative D call: TRBD1 (5 bases). The CDR3 has 13 residues. Germline CDR1 and CDR2: SNHLY and FYNNEI. CDR3 loop: CASSRDSLEGYPF. CDR3 nucleotide sequence: TGTGCCAGCAGCCGGGACTCTTTGGAGGGCTACCCCTTC.

This chain connects TRBV4-1 to TRBJ2-3, with D unresolved. V lost 1 base and J lost 4, with 6 bases in between. The V gene's germline CDR1 is MGHRA and CDR2 YSYEKL. CDR3 length: 13 amino acids. As DNA, the CDR3 is TGCGCCAGCAGCCAAGGGCCTTCAGATACGCAGTATTTT. Translation gives CASSQGPSDTQYF.

DNA of the CDR3: TGTGCCACCCGCGGGACAGATGTCGTTCGAGAGACCCAGTACTTC. Translated, it gives CATRGTDVVRETQYF. The chain couples TRBV15 to TRBJ2-5; a weak D match, TRBD1 (7 bases). CDR1 is LNHNV, CDR2 YYDKDF, per germline (reference sequence). The CDR3 runs 15 residues. V lost 8 bases to trimming and J lost 4 bases, with 20 bases between them.

The rearrangement links TRBV27 to TRBJ1-6; D not certain. V lost 3 bases and J lost 1, with 10 bases in between. Germline V gives CDR1 MNHEY, CDR2 SMNVEV (reference sequence). This CDR3 region has 16 residues. The CDR3 nucleotides are TGTGCCAGCAGTTTTACGAGTCGGTCCTATAATTCACCCCTCCACTTT. This translates into CASSFTSRSYNSPLHF.

The rearrangement links TRBV6-5 to TRBJ1-3; TRBD1 matches 10 bases. This CDR3 comprises 14 residues. With 7 bases clipped from V and 8 bases from J, the junction kept 8 bases outside the gene matches. Germline V gives CDR1 MNHEY, CDR2 SVGAGI. The CDR3 nucleotides are TGTGCCAGCATGATGACAGGGGGCGTATACACCATATATTTT. Protein: CASMMTGGVYTIYF.

The chain recombines TRBV7-9 with TRBJ1-1; D is possibly TRBD1 (5 bases). The CDR3 has 14 residues. Germline CDR1 and CDR2: SEHNR and FQNEAQ (reference sequence). V lost 3 bases, J lost 6 bases, and 14 bases lay in between. CDR3 in amino acids: CASSFAGGFSEAFF. CDR3 coding DNA: TGTGCCAGCAGCTTCGCGGGGGGGTTCTCTGAAGCTTTCTTT.

The rearrangement joins TRBV7-6 to TRBJ2-7; weak D call: TRBD1 (6 bases). Germline CDR1 SGHVS, CDR2 FNYEAQ. Trimming took 5 bases from V and 1 from J, leaving 15 bases between them. The CDR3 sequence is 15 residues long. The CDR3 reads CASSRGDTPSYEQYF. Written as DNA, the CDR3 is TGTGCCAGCAGCCGAGGGGACACCCCGTCCTACGAGCAGTACTTC.

This clone was counted a few times. This rearrangement joins TRBV5-1 to TRBJ1-1; D is possibly TRBD1 (5 bases). V gave up 4 bases and J gave up 1 base, with 17 bases separating them. The germline CDR1 and CDR2 sequences are SGHRS and YFSETQ. The CDR3 has 16 residues. The CDR3 DNA sequence: TGCGCCAGCAGCAGAGGGGCCAAGGGAGGGAACACTGAAGCTTTCTTT. It translates to CASSRGAKGGNTEAFF.

The chain joins TRBV6-1 to TRBJ1-1; D ambiguous. Germline CDR1 MNHNS, CDR2 SASEGT. V was clipped by 5 bases and J by 1 base, with 8 bases between them. This CDR3 has 13 residues. This CDR3 is CASSHKKNTEAFF. CDR3 nucleotides: TGTGCCAGCAGTCACAAAAAGAACACTGAAGCTTTCTTT.

The CDR3 DNA sequence: TGCGCCAGCAGTGAGTCCGGCAGGGGCAGTGGCTACACCTTC. It translates to CASSESGRGSGYTF. The genes are TRBV10-2 and TRBJ1-2; D perhaps matches TRBD1 (6 bases). The CDR3 consists of 14 residues. Deletions cut 0 bases from V and 7 bases from J, with 12 bases between. The germline V gene encodes CDR1 WSHSY and CDR2 SAAADI.

The chain combines TRBV7-9 with TRBJ2-5, with 9 positions matching TRBD2. After removal of 1 base from V and 5 bases from J, the junction contained 5 bases not matched to a gene. The CDR3 is made up of 15 amino acids. CDR1 is SEHNR and CDR2 is FQNEAQ in the germline V gene (reference sequence). The CDR3 region is CASSLVAGAWETQYF. Here the CDR3 DNA reads TGTGCCAGCAGCTTAGTAGCGGGGGCGTGGGAGACCCAGTACTTC.

The DNA of the CDR3 is TGTGCCAGCAGCTTAGACAGGTTGGAGACCCAGTACTTC. Translating it yields CASSLDRLETQYF. The J gene is TRBJ2-5, the V gene TRBV7-2, with D possibly TRBD1 on 5 matching bases. V was cut by 1 base and J by 5 bases, with 8 bases left in between. The CDR3 spans 13 residues. From germline, CDR1 is SGHTA and CDR2 FQGNSA.

This clone was seen a single time. This chain links TRBV7-2 with TRBJ2-5; TRBD2 aligns across 10 bases. The CDR3 is made up of 18 amino acids. V shed 3 bases and J 2 bases; nucleotides not matched to a gene: 12. Per germline, CDR1 SGHTA and CDR2 FQGNSA. This CDR3 reads CASSLGVVAGGSQETQYF. In nucleotides, the CDR3 is TGTGCCAGCAGCTTGGGTGTTGTAGCGGGGGGCTCTCAAGAGACCCAGTACTTC.

This clone appeared once. V gene TRBV9 combines with J gene TRBJ2-1, with a weak D call TRBD2 (5 bases). V was trimmed by 5 bases and J by 9 bases, leaving 15 bases between them. This CDR3 has 13 residues. Germline V gene data show CDR1 as SGDLS and CDR2 as YYNGEE. Here the CDR3 DNA reads TGTGCCAGCAGTCCTCCTGACTATCCTGAGCAGTTCTTC. This encodes CASSPPDYPEQFF. Full variable domain (missing parts from reference TRBV9 and TRBJ2-1): DSGVTQTPKHLITATGQRVTLRCSPRSGDLSVYWYQQSLDQGLQFLIQYYNGEERAKGNILERFSAQQFPDLHSELNLSSLELGDSALYFCASSPPDYPEQFFGPGTRLTVL.